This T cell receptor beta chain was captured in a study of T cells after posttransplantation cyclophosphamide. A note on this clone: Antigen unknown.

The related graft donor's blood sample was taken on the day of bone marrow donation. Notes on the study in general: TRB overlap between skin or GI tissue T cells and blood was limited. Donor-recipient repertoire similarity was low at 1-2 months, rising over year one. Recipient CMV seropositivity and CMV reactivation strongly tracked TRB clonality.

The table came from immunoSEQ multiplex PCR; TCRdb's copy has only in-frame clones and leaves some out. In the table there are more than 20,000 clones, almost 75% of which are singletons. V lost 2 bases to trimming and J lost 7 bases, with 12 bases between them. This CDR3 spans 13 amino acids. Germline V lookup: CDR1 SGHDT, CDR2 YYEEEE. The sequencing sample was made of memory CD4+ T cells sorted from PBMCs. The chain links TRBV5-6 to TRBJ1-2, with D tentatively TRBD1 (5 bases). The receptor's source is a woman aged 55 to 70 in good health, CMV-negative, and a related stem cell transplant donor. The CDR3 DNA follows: TGTGCCAGCAGCTTCCAGGGAGGGAGTGGCTACACCTTC. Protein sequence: CASSFQGGSGYTF. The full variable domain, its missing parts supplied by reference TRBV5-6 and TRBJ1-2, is DAGVTQSPTHLIKTRGQQVTLRCSPKSGHDTVSWYQQALGQGPQFIFQYYEEEERQRGNFPDRFSGHQFPNYSSELNVNALLLGDSALYLCASSFQGGSGYTFGSGTRLTVV.